This T cell receptor beta chain emerged from a study of shared clonotypes between healthy human individuals. This CDR3 contains 14 residues. V dropped 7 bases and J dropped 4; count of bases not matched to a gene: 6. CDR1 is GTSNPN, CDR2 SVGIG, per germline (reference sequence). Whole-study results and caveats: When naive CD4 clonotypes were compared across several donors, approximately 4.9% were shared.

The table came from immunoSEQ multiplex PCR; TCRdb's copy has only in-frame clones and leaves some out. Of around 720,000 clones detected, around three quarters appear once; the ten largest clones hold roughly 1.9%. Of note for this clone: Its antigen is still unknown.

Sequencing input: memory CD4+ T cells sorted from blood. Subset indicated: CD45RA-negative fraction. This chain links TRBV30 with TRBJ2-3; the match to TRBD2 covers 12 bases. This clonotype was obtained from a woman in her twenties or thirties in good health. The CDR3 bases are TGTGCCTTCCGACTAGCGGGAGCCCCAGATACGCAGTATTTT. Residues: CAFRLAGAPDTQYF.